The subject of this entry is one TCR beta chain. Trimming took 4 bases from V and 0 from J, leaving 16 bases between them. CDR3 length: 18 residues. The germline CDR1 and CDR2 sequences are LGHDT and YNNKEL (reference sequence). The data stem from a study of regulatory T cells in long-lasting Graves disease. Time point described: newly diagnosed GD, antithyroid drugs for less than 3 months. The authors made the TCR library using RNA they extracted from PBMCs. Assembly of TCR beta libraries relied on iRepertoire HTBI primers together with Arm-PCR of CDR3 regions. One entry per CDR3 protein, called by TCRdb with MiXCR from the multiplex PCR reads. This table has 350,000 to 450,000 distinct CDR3 sequences, about 15% appearing once. These same data were also listed under a study on T cells in Graves' hyperthyroidism and ophthalmopathy. That source reports: Within blood appeared most thyroid clonotypes that had expanded above 0.001.

This rearrangement joins TRBV3-1 to TRBJ2-6; D possibly corresponds to TRBD1 (6 bases). The material was peripheral blood mononuclear cells (PBMCs), obtained at new diagnosis, from a patient treated with antithyroid drugs. The receptor's source is a woman between 25 and 40 years old with Graves disease. The CDR3 region is CASSPSRRGSSGANVLTF. CDR3 DNA: TGTGCCAGCAGCCCGTCCCGCAGGGGAAGCTCTGGGGCCAACGTCCTGACTTTC.